These 27 T cell receptor beta chains were sequenced from one sample in a study of blood T cell repertoires in COVID-19. The assay was immunoSEQ multiplex PCR, and TCRdb's table has in-frame clones only and misses some. There are 25,000 to 35,000 clones in the sample; 92% occur only once, and 2.4% lies in the top ten. The specimen was peripheral blood. These receptors originate from a man aged 50 to 59 with active COVID-19.

The DNA for the CDR3 is TGTGCCAGCAGCAACTGGGACAGAGAAAACACTGAAGCTTTCTTT. It specifies CASSNWDRENTEAFF. V gene TRBV3-1 (or the pseudogene TRBV3-2) combines with J gene TRBJ1-1, with 7 bases identical to TRBD1. The CDR3 has 15 amino acids. The J segment lost 2 bases and the V segment lost 5 bases, leaving 8 bases of the junction unmatched. Germline-derived CDR1 and CDR2 are LGHDT and YNNKEL (reference sequence).

This clone came up once. The CDR3 DNA reads TGTGCCAGTAGTTCGGCGGGAGGGCACTACGAGCAGTACTTC. It codes for CASSSAGGHYEQYF. The chain is built from TRBV19 and TRBJ2-7; TRBD2 agrees at 9 bases. CDR1 and CDR2 from the germline V gene are LNHDA and SQIVND (reference sequence). Germline trimming cut 5 bases from V and 3 bases from J; bases unmatched to any gene: 5. This CDR3 contains 14 residues.

V gene TRBV5-1 combines with J gene TRBJ2-1; no reliable D call. The V end lost 3 bases, the J end lost 6 bases, and 13 bases lay between the germline ends. This CDR3 has 14 amino acids. Germline lookup yields CDR1 SGHRS and CDR2 YFSETQ. The CDR3 region has the DNA TGCGCCAGCAGCTCGCCCGACCGGAGCAATGAGCAGTTCTTC. Its protein product is CASSSPDRSNEQFF.

Details on this clone: The junction departs from germline at one end; a sequencing error may be responsible. This chain uses TRBV30 with TRBJ2-5, with D possibly being TRBD2 (6 bases). This CDR3 comprises 16 residues. The germline V gene encodes CDR1 GTSNPN and CDR2 SVGIG (reference sequence). CDR3 in amino acids: CARSVPEAGSRETQYF. The DNA of the CDR3 is TGTGCCCGGAGTGTACCTGAGGCGGGGAGCAGGGAGACCCAGTACTTC.

The chain couples TRBV5-1 to TRBJ1-1, with 7 bases aligning to TRBD1. The V segment lost 3 bases and the J segment 1 base; nucleotides outside the gene matches: 3. Per the germline V gene, CDR1 is SGHRS and CDR2 is YFSETQ. This CDR3 contains 14 residues. The CDR3 DNA reads TGCGCCAGCAGCTCCGGGACAGCGAACACTGAAGCTTTCTTT. Translating it yields CASSSGTANTEAFF.

The chain joins TRBV11-3 to TRBJ2-7; 7 nucleotides agree with TRBD2. CDR1 is SGHNT, CDR2 YENEEA, per germline. Trimming cost V 8 bases and J 2 bases; bases outside gene matches: 3. This CDR3 contains 12 residues. This chain's CDR3 is CASGEGTYEQYF. The CDR3 DNA is TGTGCCAGCGGGGAGGGAACCTACGAGCAGTACTTC.

The chain is built from TRBV9 and TRBJ1-3, with 9 positions matching TRBD1. The CDR3 loop spans 15 amino acids. Per germline, CDR1 SGDLS and CDR2 YYNGEE. The trim removed 2 bases at V and 7 bases at J, leaving 7 bases unmatched. Here the CDR3 DNA reads TGTGCCAGCAGCGTCCAGGACAGGGGTAGGAACACCATATATTTT. The encoded protein is CASSVQDRGRNTIYF.

The CDR3 DNA is TGTGCCAGCAGCGTAAGTGGCTTGGAGGGAATTAATGGCTACACCTTC. It codes for CASSVSGLEGINGYTF. This rearrangement joins TRBV9 to TRBJ1-2; D uncertain. Trimming left V 1 base short and J 6 bases short, with 19 bases between. This CDR3 is 16 amino acids long. Germline values: CDR1 SGDLS, CDR2 YYNGEE.

This clone showed up just once. The chain recombines TRBV4-1 with TRBJ1-5; TRBD1 agrees at 9 bases. There are 16 residues in the CDR3. V shed 0 bases, J shed 6 bases, and the junction held 6 bases outside the gene matches. Germline V gene data show CDR1 as MGHRA and CDR2 as YSYEKL. CDR3 DNA: TGCGCCAGCAGCCAAGACGGGGGACAGGGCGCTCAGCCCCAGCATTTT. It yields the protein CASSQDGGQGAQPQHF.

J is TRBJ2-3 and V is TRBV19; D is possibly TRBD2 (7 bases). The CDR3 runs to 14 residues. Germline CDR1 LNHDA, CDR2 SQIVND (reference sequence). Trimming took off 8 bases at V and 4 bases at J, with 16 bases between the two ends. The DNA of the CDR3 is TGTGCCAGTGGGGGGGGCAGTCCGTCAGATACGCAGTATTTT. It translates to CASGGGSPSDTQYF.

J is TRBJ1-6 and V is TRBV30, with D perhaps matching TRBD1 (6 bases). Germline V CDR1 and CDR2: GTSNPN, SVGIG (reference sequence). The V and J ends lost 0 bases and 8 bases respectively, with 11 bases between them. This CDR3 has 14 residues. CDR3 sequence reads: CAWSVGQRDSPLHF. CDR3 in DNA: TGTGCCTGGAGTGTCGGACAGCGAGATTCACCCCTCCACTTT.

V is TRBV5-1 and J is TRBJ1-4; 10 bases agree with TRBD1. Germline CDR1 SGHRS, CDR2 YFSETQ. V was clipped by 0 bases and J by 8 bases; unmatched bases: 4. This CDR3 is built from 15 residues. CDR3 amino acids: CASSLAGTGEEKLFF. The DNA for the CDR3 is TGCGCCAGCAGCTTGGCCGGGACAGGGGAGGAAAAACTGTTTTTT.

The V gene is TRBV30, the J gene TRBJ1-5; possible D gene TRBD1, 6 bases. This CDR3 spans 17 amino acids. Trimming took 0 bases from V and 7 from J, leaving 22 bases between them. Germline CDR1 and CDR2: GTSNPN and SVGIG (reference sequence). In nucleotides, the CDR3 is TGTGCCTGGAGTGTACGTCCGGGCAGGGGCTTTGGACAGCCCCAGCATTTT. Translation gives CAWSVRPGRGFGQPQHF.

This clone was counted a few times. The V gene is TRBV7-6, the J gene TRBJ1-6; 9 nucleotides match TRBD1. The germline CDR1 and CDR2 sequences are SGHVS and FNYEAQ. The V and J ends lost 4 bases and 14 bases, in that order; junction bases with no gene match: 9. The CDR3 is made up of 14 amino acids. CDR3 nucleotide sequence: TGTGCCAGCAGCTCCGGGACAGGGCCCGGCGCCCTCCACTTT. Amino acids: CASSSGTGPGALHF.

The rearrangement links TRBV28 to TRBJ1-5; D is perhaps TRBD1 (5 bases). The CDR3 contains 15 residues. Germline V gives CDR1 MDHEN, CDR2 SYDVKM. V was trimmed by 1 base and J by 7 bases, leaving 14 bases between them. The CDR3 loop reads CASSLSYGHTQPQHF. The DNA of the CDR3 is TGTGCCAGCAGTTTATCGTACGGACACACCCAGCCCCAGCATTTT.

This chain uses TRBV7-8 with TRBJ2-2; TRBD2 is a possible D gene (5 bases). The CDR3 consists of 15 residues. Trimming removed 5 bases at V and 1 base at J, with 11 bases between. From germline, CDR1 is SGHVS and CDR2 FQNEAQ. This chain's CDR3 is CASSARTGNTGELFF. The CDR3 DNA reads as TGTGCCAGCAGCGCCCGGACTGGGAACACCGGGGAGCTGTTTTTT.

The rearrangement uses TRBV5-8 and TRBJ1-2, with D possibly TRBD1 on 5 matching bases. V was shortened by 3 bases and J by 0 bases, with 21 bases between the two germline ends. The CDR3 covers 18 residues. Germline values: CDR1 SGHTS, CDR2 YDEGEE. CDR3 sequence reads: CASSSPTKRQSPNYGYTF. In DNA, the CDR3 is TGTGCCAGCAGCTCACCTACAAAGCGACAGAGCCCTAACTATGGCTACACCTTC. Looking up the rest from reference TRBV5-8 and TRBJ1-2 gives the full variable domain: EAGVTQSPTHLIKTRGQQATLRCSPISGHTSVYWYQQALGLGLQFLLWYDEGEERNRGNFPPRFSGRQFPNYSSELNVNALELEDSALYLCASSSPTKRQSPNYGYTFGSGTRLTVV.

The rearrangement joins TRBV28 to TRBJ2-7; D is perhaps TRBD2 (5 bases). The germline V and J ends were trimmed by 2 bases and 3 bases, with 5 bases remaining between them. This CDR3 region has 12 residues. Germline CDR1 MDHEN, CDR2 SYDVKM. This CDR3 is CASSLGSYEQYF. The CDR3 nucleotides are TGTGCCAGCAGTTTAGGGAGCTACGAGCAGTACTTC.

This clone has more than one count but fewer than ten. CDR3 coding DNA: TGTGCCACCAGCGACAGGCGGGGGAGGACTGAAGCTTTCTTT. It encodes CATSDRRGRTEAFF. The chain couples TRBV15 to TRBJ1-1, with D perhaps matching TRBD1 (6 bases). Germline CDR1 and CDR2: LNHNV and YYDKDF (reference sequence). There are 14 residues in the CDR3. Trimming removed 5 bases at V and 5 bases at J, with 15 bases between.

This clone was observed a handful of times. V gene TRBV6-5 combines with J gene TRBJ2-1, with D possibly being TRBD1 (6 bases). CDR1 is MNHEY and CDR2 is SVGAGI in the germline V gene. The V end lost 6 bases, the J end lost 5 bases, and 14 bases lay between the germline ends. This CDR3 comprises 14 residues. CDR3 sequence reads: CASSLPQGNNEQFF. DNA for the CDR3: TGTGCCAGCAGCCTACCACAGGGAAACAATGAGCAGTTCTTC.

The chain couples TRBV6-6 to TRBJ1-2; D ambiguous. CDR1 and CDR2 from the germline V gene are MNHNY and SVGAGI (reference sequence). V gave up 2 bases and J gave up 4 bases, with 11 bases separating them. The CDR3 sequence is 14 residues long. In DNA form, the CDR3 reads TGTGCCAGCAGTTACGCGGACGGGGTCTATGGCTACACCTTC. As protein: CASSYADGVYGYTF.

This chain links TRBV5-1 with TRBJ2-7; possibly TRBD2 for D (6 bases). Trimming took off 1 base at V and 0 bases at J, with 8 bases between the two ends. Germline V gives CDR1 SGHRS, CDR2 YFSETQ. The CDR3 runs to 14 residues. The CDR3: CASSLWGDSYEQYF. The CDR3 DNA is TGCGCCAGCAGCTTGTGGGGGGACTCCTACGAGCAGTACTTC.

The J gene is TRBJ2-1, the V gene TRBV3-1 (or the pseudogene TRBV3-2); 7 bases are shared with TRBD1. The V gene end was trimmed by 0 bases and the J gene end by 6 bases; junction bases not matched to a gene: 5. The CDR3 consists of 15 residues. Germline-derived CDR1 and CDR2 are LGHDT and YNNKEL (reference sequence). In DNA form, the CDR3 reads TGTGCCAGCAGCCAAGAAGGGGGCGAGACCAATGAGCAGTTCTTC. The encoded protein is CASSQEGGETNEQFF.

V usage is TRBV5-4 and J usage is TRBJ1-6; the D is unclear. CDR3 length: 16 amino acids. Trimming removed 1 base from V and 0 bases from J, with 8 bases in between. CDR1 and CDR2 from the germline V gene are SGHNT and YYREEE (reference sequence). The CDR3 protein is CASSLIGSSYNSPLHF. CDR3 nucleotides: TGTGCCAGCAGCTTGATAGGGAGCTCCTATAATTCACCCCTCCACTTT.

J is TRBJ1-2 and V is TRBV6-4; 8 bases are a match to TRBD1. The CDR3 contains 13 residues. After removal of 6 bases from V and 8 bases from J, the junction contained 8 bases not matched to a gene. Germline V gene data show CDR1 as MRHNA and CDR2 as SNTAGT. In DNA, the CDR3 is TGTGCCAGCAGCCAAGGCAGGGGGCGAGGCTACACCTTC. Its translation is CASSQGRGRGYTF.

V gene TRBV5-1 combines with J gene TRBJ2-1; 7 nucleotides match TRBD1. This CDR3 is 14 amino acids long. Germline V lookup: CDR1 SGHRS, CDR2 YFSETQ. V trimming: 4 bases; J trimming: 6 bases; junction bases outside the gene matches: 7. DNA of the CDR3: TGCGCCAGCAGCGTGACAGGGTGGTCCAATGAGCAGTTCTTC. Amino acid sequence: CASSVTGWSNEQFF.

The V call is TRBV4-1, the J call TRBJ2-1; 9 nucleotides line up with TRBD1. This CDR3 has 16 amino acids. Trimming removed 3 bases from V and 6 bases from J; junction bases left unmatched: 9. The germline gives CDR1 MGHRA, CDR2 YSYEKL. In nucleotides, the CDR3 is TGCGCCAGCAGCCAGGGACAGGGTAGGAAGGGCAATGAGCAGTTCTTC. The encoded protein is CASSQGQGRKGNEQFF.